This T cell receptor (beta chain) was sequenced during a study of cytomegalovirus exposure and HLA in healthy donors. Whole-study context: The roughly 110 validation repertoires were reported in a later analysis to have been generated on the same platform as the roughly 630 first-cohort repertoires.

TCRdb's table, derived via immunoSEQ multiplex PCR, lists solely in-frame clones and lacks some. The sample holds around 50,000 clones, over 85% seen once. Germline loops: CDR1 LNHNV, CDR2 YYDKDF (reference sequence). The CDR3 covers 18 residues. The junction had 8 bases not matched to a gene; V was cut back by 5 bases and J by 0 bases. General study points: A subsequent analysis found that TCR clusters from the first cohort also tended to co-occur in the roughly 120 validation repertoires, with about 94% of cluster scores above 0. High specificity and sensitivity for cytomegalovirus status were reported for the classifier.

The donors were part of the validation cohort of roughly 130 subjects. That cohort was separate from the first cohort, which comprised roughly 670 subjects. Details on this clone: Its antigen is as yet unknown.

This TCR came from a woman aged 18-30 years in good health and CMV-seronegative. The sequenced sample was PBMCs. The rearrangement links TRBV15 to TRBJ2-6; 9 positions match TRBD1. CDR3 region: CATSPRDRAYSGANVLTF. The CDR3 bases are TGTGCCACCAGCCCCCGGGACAGGGCATACTCTGGGGCCAACGTCCTGACTTTC.